This is a list of T cell receptor beta chains from one sample in a study of post-analysis software for immune sequencing data. TCRdb used MiXCR to reprocess the PCR reads, holding one entry per CDR3 protein. This sample has approximately 690,000 distinct CDR3 sequences, with approximately 60% found just once. The sequenced sample consisted of blood. The origin of the receptors is a girl aged 2 to 9 with multiple sclerosis. The CDR3 runs from the conserved cysteine through the conserved F or W.

v_call	j_call	cdr3_aa
TRBV29-1	TRBJ2-4	CSALIGDREYF
TRBV5-1	TRBJ2-1	CASSFVRSGSYNEQFF
TRBV5-1	TRBJ1-2	CASSLGQGEWGYTF
TRBV5-1	TRBJ2-5	CASSLDGAVKGETQYF
TRBV6-5	TRBJ2-1	CASKGTGSYNEQFF
TRBV2	TRBJ2-1	CASIKDRDNEQFF
TRBV12-3/TRBV12-4	NA	CASSFSGSPSEQYF
TRBV12-3/TRBV12-4	TRBJ2-3	CASSFNRDTDTQYF
TRBV5-5	TRBJ2-3	CASSLALAGDDTQYF
TRBV29-1	TRBJ2-1	CSVLTGLNSNEQFF
TRBV20-1	TRBJ1-2	CSARDITGKGYTF
TRBV29-1	TRBJ2-1	CSVGETYNEQFF
TRBV7-2	TRBJ2-5	CASSYATGARETQYF